The T cell receptor (beta chain) under discussion was sequenced for a study of tumor T cells in aggressive B-cell lymphoma. Profiled with immunoSEQ multiplex PCR; TCRdb holds only in-frame clones, not every one. This table has around 2,300 clones, 82% appearing once. The CDR3 loop spans 15 amino acids. The germline V and J ends were trimmed by 1 base and 4 bases, with 14 bases remaining between them. Germline lookup yields CDR1 MDHEN and CDR2 SYDVKM. Material: tumor tissue. This chain uses TRBV28 with TRBJ2-7; a possible D gene is TRBD1 (6 bases). The sequence came from an adult with diffuse large B cell lymphoma. The CDR3 region is CASSLFGTRLYEQYF. Here the CDR3 DNA reads TGTGCCAGCAGTTTATTCGGGACAAGGTTATACGAGCAGTACTTC.